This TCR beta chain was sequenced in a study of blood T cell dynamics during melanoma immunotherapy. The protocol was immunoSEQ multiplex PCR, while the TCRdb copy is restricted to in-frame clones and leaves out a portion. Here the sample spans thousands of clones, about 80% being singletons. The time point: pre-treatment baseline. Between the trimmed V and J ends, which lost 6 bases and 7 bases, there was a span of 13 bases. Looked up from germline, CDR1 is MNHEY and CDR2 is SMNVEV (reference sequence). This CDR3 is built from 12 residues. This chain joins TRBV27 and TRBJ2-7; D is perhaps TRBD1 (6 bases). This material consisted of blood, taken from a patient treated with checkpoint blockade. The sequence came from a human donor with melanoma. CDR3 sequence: CASRPGVGEQYF. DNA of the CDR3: TGTGCCAGCAGGCCAGGGGTGGGGGAGCAGTACTTC.